This T cell receptor beta chain was captured in a study of OX40 agonist ivuxolimab in advanced cancers. CDR3 length equals 15 residues. With 1 base removed from V and 4 bases from J, the gap between germline ends came to 13 bases. Germline V lookup: CDR1 SGHAT, CDR2 FQNNGV. The table came from immunoSEQ multiplex PCR; TCRdb's copy has only in-frame clones and leaves some out. The repertoire consists of approximately 37,000 clones, with around nine tenths occurring once and the leading ten covering about 35%. Overall study findings and caveats: Dosing at 0.1 to 3.0 mg/kg was accompanied by clonal expansion of CD4+ and CD8+ blood T cells by week 6. More expanded clones were found, on average, in CD8+ than in CD4+ T cells.

Worth noting for this clone: Its target is unknown.

The chain carries TRBV11-2 and TRBJ1-2, with TRBD1 as a possible D gene (6 bases). Material: CD4+ or CD8+ T cells sorted from blood, obtained in a trial of the OX40 agonist ivuxolimab. This TCR derives from an adult with an advanced solid tumor such as melanoma, head and neck, liver or kidney cancer. The CDR3 loop is CASSLGPGAGYGYTF. The CDR3, as DNA: TGTGCCAGCAGCTTAGGTCCGGGGGCCGGCTATGGCTACACCTTC.